This T cell receptor beta chain was captured in a study of blood T cell repertoires in COVID-19. Clones were sequenced by immunoSEQ multiplex PCR, and TCRdb holds only the in-frame ones, with some missing. This table holds under 300,000 clones, about four fifths found once. This sequence was found in a man aged 25 to 40 who had recovered from COVID-19. Sample: peripheral blood.

The CDR3 sequence is CASSLDRGHGYTF. CDR3 DNA: TGCGCCAGCAGCCTGGACAGGGGCCACGGCTACACCTTC. The rearrangement links TRBV5-1 to TRBJ1-2; 9 nucleotides line up with TRBD1. After removal of 4 bases from V and 8 bases from J, the junction contained 6 bases not matched to a gene. Germline V gene data show CDR1 as SGHRS and CDR2 as YFSETQ. The CDR3 runs 13 residues.